Each of the 7 T cell receptor beta chains below was sequenced from the same sample in a study of radiotherapy plus CTLA-4 blockade in lung cancer. Profiled with immunoSEQ multiplex PCR; TCRdb holds only in-frame clones, not every one. The table shows over 60,000 clones, with roughly 87% occurring only once. This sample comprised peripheral blood, obtained from a patient treated with radiotherapy plus ipilimumab. The receptor source for this set is a human donor with non-small cell lung cancer that progressed on radiotherapy plus ipilimumab.

Here the CDR3 reads CASAVLPDDTGELFF. The CDR3 DNA reads as TGTGCCAGCGCCGTCCTACCCGACGACACCGGGGAGCTGTTTTTT. The chain combines TRBV9 with TRBJ2-2; D is uncertain. The ends were cut back, 7 bases at V and 3 bases at J, with 16 bases in the middle. CDR3 size: 15 residues. The germline CDR1 and CDR2 sequences are SGDLS and YYNGEE.

This chain links TRBV28 with TRBJ2-2, with D perhaps matching TRBD2 (6 bases). The V and J ends lost 5 bases and 7 bases respectively, with 14 bases between them. Germline CDR1 MDHEN, CDR2 SYDVKM. The CDR3 runs 14 residues. CDR3 DNA sequence: TGTGCCAGCAGTGACGACCGGGGACTCGGGGAGCTGTTTTTT. Protein sequence: CASSDDRGLGELFF. The complete variable domain, with remaining parts taken from reference TRBV28 and TRBJ2-2, reads DVKVTQSSRYLVKRTGEKVFLECVQDMDHENMFWYRQDPGLGLRLIYFSYDVKMKEKGDIPEGYSVSREKKERFSLILESASTNQTSMYLCASSDDRGLGELFFGEGSRLTVL.

The chain joins TRBV2 to TRBJ2-7; D is tentatively TRBD1 or TRBD2 (6 bases each). The CDR3 contains 13 residues. V was pared by 7 bases and J by 2 bases, with 12 bases between. Germline-derived CDR1 and CDR2 are SNHLY and FYNNEI. The CDR3 spells CASKTGATYEQYF. In DNA, the CDR3 is TGTGCCAGCAAAACGGGGGCGACCTACGAGCAGTACTTC.

The chain carries TRBV30 and TRBJ2-1; possibly TRBD2 for D (6 bases). The germline V gene encodes CDR1 GTSNPN and CDR2 SVGIG (reference sequence). This CDR3 contains 13 residues. This CDR3 reads CAALGDLYNEQFF. As DNA, the CDR3 is TGTGCTGCCCTGGGGGACTTATACAATGAGCAGTTCTTC.

The chain is built from TRBV5-1 and TRBJ1-2; 10 nucleotides line up with TRBD1. The length of the CDR3 is 15 residues. The J segment lost 8 bases and the V segment lost 4 bases, leaving 11 bases of the junction unmatched. Germline values: CDR1 SGHRS, CDR2 YFSETQ. CDR3 bases: TGCGCCAGCAGCATGGGACAGGGGACCATATGGGGCTACACCTTC. This codes for CASSMGQGTIWGYTF.

The chain recombines TRBV19 with TRBJ2-7, with D possibly TRBD1 on 6 matching bases. The CDR3 length is 14 residues. The germline gives CDR1 LNHDA, CDR2 SQIVND (reference sequence). Trimming removed 5 bases from V and 2 bases from J, with 13 bases in between. CDR3 sequence: CASSYSGTPYEQYF. CDR3 bases: TGTGCCAGTAGTTACTCCGGGACACCCTACGAGCAGTACTTC.

The chain combines TRBV18 with TRBJ2-7, with 9 positions matching TRBD2. The junction had 5 bases not matched to a gene; V was cut back by 0 bases and J by 2 bases. The CDR3 totals 16 residues. Germline CDR1 and CDR2: KGHSH and LQKENI. The CDR3: CASSPPGLAGTYEQYF. The CDR3 coding sequence is TGTGCCAGCTCACCACCGGGGCTAGCGGGAACCTACGAGCAGTACTTC.